This TCR beta chain was identified during a study of blood T cell repertoires in COVID-19. Assay: immunoSEQ multiplex PCR; the TCRdb copy retains only in-frame clones and omits some. The sample shows around 37,000 clones, 65% to 75% of them seen only once. The sample holds a few counts of this clone. V was pared by 6 bases and J by 1 base, with 7 bases of the junction left unmatched. This CDR3 region has 16 residues. In germline, CDR1 is KGHDR, CDR2 SFDVKD. Seattle participants joined during active infection and were tracked over time. The V call is TRBV24-1, the J call TRBJ2-1, with 8 bases identical to TRBD1. The clonotype originates from a man aged 65-85 years with COVID-19, enrolled during active disease. Sequencing input: peripheral blood. CDR3 sequence reads: CATSPTGVISYNEQFF. CDR3 in DNA: TGTGCCACCAGTCCGACAGGGGTAATATCCTACAATGAGCAGTTCTTC.